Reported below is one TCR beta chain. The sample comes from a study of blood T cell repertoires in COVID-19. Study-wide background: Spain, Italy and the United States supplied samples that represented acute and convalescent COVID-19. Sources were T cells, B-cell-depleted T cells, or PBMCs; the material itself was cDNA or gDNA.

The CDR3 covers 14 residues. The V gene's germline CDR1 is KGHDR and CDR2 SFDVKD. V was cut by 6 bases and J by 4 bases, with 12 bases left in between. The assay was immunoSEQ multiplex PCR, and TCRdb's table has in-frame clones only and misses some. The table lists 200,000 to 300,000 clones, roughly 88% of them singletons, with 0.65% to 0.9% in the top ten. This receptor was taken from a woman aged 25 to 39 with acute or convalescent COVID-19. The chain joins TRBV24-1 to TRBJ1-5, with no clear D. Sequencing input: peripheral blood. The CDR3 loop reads CATSSPHVNQPQHF. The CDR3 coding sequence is TGTGCCACCAGTTCTCCACATGTTAATCAGCCCCAGCATTTT.